This record covers a single TCR beta chain. The data are from a study of Ad26.COV2.S vaccination and SARS-CoV-2 variants. As to treatment: around 19 received Ad26.COV2.S at low or high dose, single or two shots; 5 received placebo; per-sample allocation not given. Following the first vaccine or placebo injection, samples were taken on day 63. Germline V CDR1 and CDR2: SNHLY, FYNNEI. The CDR3 covers 15 residues. Losses at the gene ends were 7 bases for V and 2 bases for J; bases not matched to a gene: 7. The repertoire was sequenced with immunoSEQ multiplex PCR; TCRdb's copy has only in-frame clones and lacks some. The table includes 400,000 or so clones, around nine tenths detected once.

The sequences come from peripheral blood, collected in a trial of Ad26.COV2.S vaccine versus placebo. The rearrangement joins TRBV2 to TRBJ1-5, with 8 nucleotides matching TRBD1. The receptor was derived from a person aged 18 to 59 who received the Ad26.COV2.S COVID-19 vaccine or a placebo. The CDR3 DNA reads TGTGCCAGCAAAGGACAGGGTTTAGGCAATCAGCCCCAGCATTTT. Translation gives CASKGQGLGNQPQHF.